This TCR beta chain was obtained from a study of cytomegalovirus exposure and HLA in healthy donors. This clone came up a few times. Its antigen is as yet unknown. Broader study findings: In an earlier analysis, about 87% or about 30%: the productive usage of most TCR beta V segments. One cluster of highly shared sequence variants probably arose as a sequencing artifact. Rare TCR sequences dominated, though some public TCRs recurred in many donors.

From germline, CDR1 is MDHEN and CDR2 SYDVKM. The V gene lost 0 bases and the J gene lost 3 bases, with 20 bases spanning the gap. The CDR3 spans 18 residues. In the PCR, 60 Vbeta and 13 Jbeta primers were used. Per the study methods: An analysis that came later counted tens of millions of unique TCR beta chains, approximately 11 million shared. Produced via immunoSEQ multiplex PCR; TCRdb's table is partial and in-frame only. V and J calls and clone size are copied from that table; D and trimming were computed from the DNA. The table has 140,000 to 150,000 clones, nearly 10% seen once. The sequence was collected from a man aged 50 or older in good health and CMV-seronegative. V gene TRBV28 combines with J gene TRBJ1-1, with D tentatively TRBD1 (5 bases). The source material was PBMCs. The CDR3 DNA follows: TGTGCCAGCAGTTTATGGGGGGGAGAGGTTTCCCACGACACTGAAGCTTTCTTT. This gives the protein CASSLWGGEVSHDTEAFF.